This TCR beta chain was sequenced for a study of T cell responses to AZD1222 COVID-19 vaccine. Study-level background: Pooled samples include second doses given at about 4 or 12 weeks.

General observations from the study: Clonal diversity was possibly underestimated; the donors were predominantly white British and more often female. Baseline antibody screening turned up just a handful of seropositive AZD1222 recipients. There were repertoire samples only from the period after the peak T cell response.

Profiling relied on immunoSEQ multiplex PCR, and the TCRdb table lists in-frame clones only, not all of them. The table lists over 120,000 clones, about 90% of them singletons. The CDR3 has 12 residues. V lost 0 bases, J lost 8 bases, and 5 bases lay in between. Germline CDR1 is WNHNN and CDR2 is SYGVQD (reference sequence). Points on this clone: Its target is unknown.

The source is an adult in good health. The J gene is TRBJ2-1, the V gene TRBV10-1; D uncertain. The sequences come from peripheral blood, collected on day 0 of AZD1222 vaccination. Written as DNA, the CDR3 is TGCGCCAGCAGTGAGTCGTGGGATGAGCAGTTCTTC. Protein sequence: CASSESWDEQFF.